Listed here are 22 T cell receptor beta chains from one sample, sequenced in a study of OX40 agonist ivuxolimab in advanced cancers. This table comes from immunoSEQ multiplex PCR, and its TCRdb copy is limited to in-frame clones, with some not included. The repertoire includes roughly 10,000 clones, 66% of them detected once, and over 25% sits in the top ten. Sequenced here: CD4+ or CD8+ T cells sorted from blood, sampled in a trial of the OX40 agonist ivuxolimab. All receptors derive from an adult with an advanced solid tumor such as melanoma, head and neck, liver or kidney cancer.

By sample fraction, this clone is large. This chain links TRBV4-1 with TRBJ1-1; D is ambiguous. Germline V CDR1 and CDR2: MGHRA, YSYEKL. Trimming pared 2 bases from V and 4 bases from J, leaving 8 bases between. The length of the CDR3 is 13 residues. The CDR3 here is CASSQKSGTEAFF. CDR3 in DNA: TGCGCCAGCAGCCAAAAGTCGGGCACTGAAGCTTTCTTT.

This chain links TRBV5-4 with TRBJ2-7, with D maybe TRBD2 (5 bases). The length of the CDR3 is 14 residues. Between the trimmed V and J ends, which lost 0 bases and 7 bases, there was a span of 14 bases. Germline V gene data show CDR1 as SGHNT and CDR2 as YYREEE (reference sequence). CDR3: CASSLVAQPGEQYF. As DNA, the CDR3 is TGTGCCAGCAGCTTGGTTGCCCAACCGGGGGAGCAGTACTTC.

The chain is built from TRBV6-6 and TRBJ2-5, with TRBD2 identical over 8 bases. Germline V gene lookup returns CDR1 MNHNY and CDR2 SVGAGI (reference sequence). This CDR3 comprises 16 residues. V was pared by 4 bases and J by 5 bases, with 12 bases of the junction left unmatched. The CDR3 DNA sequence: TGTGCCAGCAGTTCCTCTATGCGGGAGGAGATTGAGACCCAGTACTTC. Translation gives CASSSSMREEIETQYF.

As DNA, the CDR3 is TGTGCCTGGAGTGTGAGGGCGGGGGCTTACAATGAGCAGTTCTTC. Protein sequence: CAWSVRAGAYNEQFF. The chain recombines TRBV30 with TRBJ2-1, with D perhaps matching TRBD2 (7 bases). The germline V gene encodes CDR1 GTSNPN and CDR2 SVGIG (reference sequence). The CDR3 runs to 15 residues. Between the trimmed V and J ends, which lost 0 bases and 4 bases, there was a span of 13 bases.

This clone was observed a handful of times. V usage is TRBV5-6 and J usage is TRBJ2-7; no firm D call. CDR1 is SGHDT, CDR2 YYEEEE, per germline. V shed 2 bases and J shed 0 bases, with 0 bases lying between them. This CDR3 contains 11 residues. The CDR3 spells CASSFSYEQYF. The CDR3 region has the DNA TGTGCCAGCAGCTTCTCCTACGAGCAGTACTTC.

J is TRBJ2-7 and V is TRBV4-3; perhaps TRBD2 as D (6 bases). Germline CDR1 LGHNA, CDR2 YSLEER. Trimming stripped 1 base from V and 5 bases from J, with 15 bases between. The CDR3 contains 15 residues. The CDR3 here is CASSQGTGSENEQYF. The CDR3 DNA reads TGCGCCAGCAGCCAAGGGACCGGGAGTGAAAACGAGCAGTACTTC.

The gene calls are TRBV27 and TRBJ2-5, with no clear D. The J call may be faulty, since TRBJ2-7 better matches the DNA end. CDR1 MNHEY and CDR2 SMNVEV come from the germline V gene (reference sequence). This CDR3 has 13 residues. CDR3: CASSLGESYEQYF. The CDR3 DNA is TGTGCCAGCAGTTTAGGGGAATCCTACGAGCAGTACTTC.

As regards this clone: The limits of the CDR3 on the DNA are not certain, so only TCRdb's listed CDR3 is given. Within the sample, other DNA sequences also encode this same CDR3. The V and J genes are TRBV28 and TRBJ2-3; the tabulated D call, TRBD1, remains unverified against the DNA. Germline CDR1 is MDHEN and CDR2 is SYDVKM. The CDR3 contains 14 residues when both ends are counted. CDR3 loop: CASSFLAGTDTQYF.

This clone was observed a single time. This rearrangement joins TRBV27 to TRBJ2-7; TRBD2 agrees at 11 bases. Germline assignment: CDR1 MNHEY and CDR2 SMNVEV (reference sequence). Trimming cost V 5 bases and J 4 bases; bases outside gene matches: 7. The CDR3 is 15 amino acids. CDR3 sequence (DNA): TGTGCCAGCAGTAAGACTAGCGGGATTTTTTACGAGCAGTACTTC. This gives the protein CASSKTSGIFYEQYF.

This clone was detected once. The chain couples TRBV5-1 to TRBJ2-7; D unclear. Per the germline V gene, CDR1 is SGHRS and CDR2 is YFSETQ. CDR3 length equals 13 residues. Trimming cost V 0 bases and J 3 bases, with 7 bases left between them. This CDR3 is CASSLGLLYEQYF. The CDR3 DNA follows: TGCGCCAGCAGCTTGGGTTTACTCTACGAGCAGTACTTC.

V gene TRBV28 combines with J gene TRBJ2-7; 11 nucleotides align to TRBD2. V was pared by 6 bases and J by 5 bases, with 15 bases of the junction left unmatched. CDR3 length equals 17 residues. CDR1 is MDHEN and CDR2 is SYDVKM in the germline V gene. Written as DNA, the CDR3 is TGTGCCAGCAGCTTCATCGCCGGGACTAGCGGAAACCACGAGCAGTACTTC. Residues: CASSFIAGTSGNHEQYF.

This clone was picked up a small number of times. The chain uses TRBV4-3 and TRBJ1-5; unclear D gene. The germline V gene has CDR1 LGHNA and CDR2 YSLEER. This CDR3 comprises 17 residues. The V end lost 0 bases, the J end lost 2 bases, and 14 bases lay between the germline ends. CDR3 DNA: TGCGCCAGCAGCCAAGATTTGAACGGAAGGGGCAATCAGCCCCAGCATTTT. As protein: CASSQDLNGRGNQPQHF.

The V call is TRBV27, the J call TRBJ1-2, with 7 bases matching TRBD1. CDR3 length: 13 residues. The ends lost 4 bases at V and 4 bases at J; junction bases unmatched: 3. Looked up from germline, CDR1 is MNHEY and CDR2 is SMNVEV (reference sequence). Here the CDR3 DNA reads TGTGCCAGCAGTTCGGGACAGACCTATGGCTACACCTTC. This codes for CASSSGQTYGYTF.

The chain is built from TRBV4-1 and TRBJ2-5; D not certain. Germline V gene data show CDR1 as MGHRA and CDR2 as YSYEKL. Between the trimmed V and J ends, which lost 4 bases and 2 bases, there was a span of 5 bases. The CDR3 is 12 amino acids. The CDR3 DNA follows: TGCGCCAGCAGCCCTGAACAAGAGACCCAGTACTTC. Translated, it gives CASSPEQETQYF.

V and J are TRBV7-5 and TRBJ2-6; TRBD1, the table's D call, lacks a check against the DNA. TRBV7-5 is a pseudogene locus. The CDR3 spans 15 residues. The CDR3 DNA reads TGTGCCAGAATGAGTAGACAAAGTCGGGCCAACGTCCTGACTTTC. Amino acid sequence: CARMSRQSRANVLTF.

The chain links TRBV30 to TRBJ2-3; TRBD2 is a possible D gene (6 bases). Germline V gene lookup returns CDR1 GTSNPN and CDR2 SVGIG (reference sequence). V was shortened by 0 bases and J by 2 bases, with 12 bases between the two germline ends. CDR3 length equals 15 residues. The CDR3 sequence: CAWSVGGDDTDTQYF. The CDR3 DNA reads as TGTGCCTGGAGTGTAGGAGGGGATGACACAGATACGCAGTATTTT.

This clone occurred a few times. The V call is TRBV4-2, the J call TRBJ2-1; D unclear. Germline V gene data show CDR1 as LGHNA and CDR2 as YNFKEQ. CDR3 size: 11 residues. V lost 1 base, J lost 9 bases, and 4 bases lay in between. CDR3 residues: CASSQVGEQFF. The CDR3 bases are TGTGCCAGCAGCCAAGTGGGTGAGCAGTTCTTC.

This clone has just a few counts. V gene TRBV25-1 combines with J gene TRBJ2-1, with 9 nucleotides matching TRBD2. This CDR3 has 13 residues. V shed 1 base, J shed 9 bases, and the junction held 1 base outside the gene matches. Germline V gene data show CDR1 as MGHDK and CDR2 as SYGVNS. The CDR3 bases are TGTGCCAGCAGTGAATTTAGCGGGGGTGAGCAGTTCTTC. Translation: CASSEFSGGEQFF.

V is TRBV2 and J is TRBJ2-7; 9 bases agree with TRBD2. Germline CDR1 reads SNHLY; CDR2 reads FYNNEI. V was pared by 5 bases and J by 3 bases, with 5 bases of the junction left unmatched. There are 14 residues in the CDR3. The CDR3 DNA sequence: TGTGCCAGCAGTAGTAGCGGGGGAGTCTACGAGCAGTACTTC. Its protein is CASSSSGGVYEQYF.

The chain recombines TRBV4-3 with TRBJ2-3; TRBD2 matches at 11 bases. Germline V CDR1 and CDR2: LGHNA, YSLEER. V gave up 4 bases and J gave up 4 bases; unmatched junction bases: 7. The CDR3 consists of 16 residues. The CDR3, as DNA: TGCGCCAGCAGCCTGACCGGGACTAGCGGCGCAGATACGCAGTATTTT. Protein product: CASSLTGTSGADTQYF.

Written as DNA, the CDR3 is TGTGCCAGCAGCGTATCGTACAGATCCTCTGGAAACACCATATATTTT. It translates to CASSVSYRSSGNTIYF. This chain connects TRBV9 to TRBJ1-3, with no clear D. Germline V gene lookup returns CDR1 SGDLS and CDR2 YYNGEE. V lost 1 base to trimming and J lost 0 bases, with 11 bases between them. The CDR3 is 16 residues long.

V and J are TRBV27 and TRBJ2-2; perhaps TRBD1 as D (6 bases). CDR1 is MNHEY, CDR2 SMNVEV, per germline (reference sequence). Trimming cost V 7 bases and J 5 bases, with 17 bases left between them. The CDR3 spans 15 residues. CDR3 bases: TGTGCCAGCAATGGGGGCGGGCTCGTAACCGGGGAGCTGTTTTTT. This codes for CASNGGGLVTGELFF.